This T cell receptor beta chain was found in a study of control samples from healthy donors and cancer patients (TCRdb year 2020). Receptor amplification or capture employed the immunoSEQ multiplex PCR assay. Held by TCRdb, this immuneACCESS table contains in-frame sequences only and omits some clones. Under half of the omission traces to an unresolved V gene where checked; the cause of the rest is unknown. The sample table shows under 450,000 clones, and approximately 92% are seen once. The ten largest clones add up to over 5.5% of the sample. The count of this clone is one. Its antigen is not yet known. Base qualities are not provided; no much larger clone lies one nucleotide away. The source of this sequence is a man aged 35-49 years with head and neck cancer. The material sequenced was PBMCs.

The nucleotide sequence reads TGTGCTAGTGGTTTGGTAACGGAAGACTACGAGCAGTACTTC. Translation gives CASGLVTEDYEQYF. Here the chain combines TRBV12-5 and TRBJ2-7; no D gene can be assigned with confidence. The CDR3 contains 14 residues, cysteine and phenylalanine counted. The sequence is cut down to CDR3 DNA, 42 bases in frame from base 1. The germline V gene specifies LGHNT as CDR1 and FRNRAP as CDR2. Trimming costs V 0 bases and J 3 bases, and their ends lie 9 bases apart.